The 14 T cell receptor beta chains in this list originate from one sample, sequenced in a study of T cell responses to AZD1222 COVID-19 vaccine. Method: immunoSEQ multiplex PCR; TCRdb's copy keeps in-frame clones and lacks some. The data hold roughly 34,000 clones, with about 89% observed a single time. Specimen: peripheral blood, collected on day 0 of AZD1222 vaccination. These receptors were collected from an adult in good health.

V is TRBV29-1 and J is TRBJ1-2; D may be TRBD1 (6 bases). CDR1 SQVTM and CDR2 ANQGSEA come from the germline V gene. The CDR3 covers 16 residues. The V gene lost 3 bases and the J gene lost 4 bases, with 21 bases spanning the gap. The CDR3 sequence is CSVDGLGGLGGYGYTF. The CDR3 bases are TGCAGCGTTGATGGCCTCGGGGGGCTGGGCGGCTATGGCTACACCTTC.

V gene TRBV5-4 combines with J gene TRBJ1-2, with no clear D. V was pared by 4 bases and J by 4 bases, with 17 bases between. CDR3 length: 15 residues. Per the germline V gene, CDR1 is SGHNT and CDR2 is YYREEE (reference sequence). The CDR3 region has the DNA TGTGCCAGCAGCGATGACAAACTTGGACGCTATGGCTACACCTTC. Translated: CASSDDKLGRYGYTF.

The chain combines TRBV7-3 with TRBJ2-2, with D perhaps TRBD1 (6 bases). Germline V gives CDR1 SGHTA, CDR2 FQGTGA. CDR3 size: 17 residues. Deletions cut 3 bases from V and 6 bases from J, with 20 bases between. The CDR3 protein is CASSLRPGQEVPGELFF. The DNA for the CDR3 is TGTGCCAGCAGCTTGAGGCCGGGACAAGAAGTCCCCGGGGAGCTGTTTTTT.

V is TRBV7-2 and J is TRBJ2-2; a possible D gene is TRBD1 (6 bases). Germline-derived CDR1 and CDR2 are SGHTA and FQGNSA. V lost 3 bases and J 7 bases, leaving 12 bases between the germline ends. CDR3 size: 14 residues. The CDR3 is CASSFSGARGELFF. The CDR3 region has the DNA TGTGCCAGCAGCTTTTCAGGGGCCCGCGGGGAGCTGTTTTTT. Full variable domain (rest looked up from reference TRBV7-2 and TRBJ2-2): GAGVSQSPSNKVTEKGKDVELRCDPISGHTALYWYRQSLGQGLEFLIYFQGNSAPDKSGLPSDRFSAERTGGSVSTLTIQRTQQEDSAVYLCASSFSGARGELFFGEGSRLTVL.

The J gene is TRBJ2-1, the V gene TRBV7-9; 10 bases match TRBD2. CDR3 length: 15 residues. With V trimmed by 6 bases and J by 6 bases, 8 bases remained unmatched. CDR1 and CDR2 (germline): SEHNR, FQNEAQ (reference sequence). CDR3: CASRPSSGRTNEQFF. The CDR3 DNA reads as TGTGCCAGCAGGCCCTCTAGCGGGAGAACCAATGAGCAGTTCTTC.

This chain joins TRBV7-2 and TRBJ1-2; no reliable D call. Trimming removed 7 bases from V and 4 bases from J, with 19 bases in between. CDR3 length: 15 residues. CDR1 and CDR2 from the germline V gene are SGHTA and FQGNSA. The CDR3 here is CASTLVSLRSYGYTF. The CDR3 region has the DNA TGTGCCAGCACCCTGGTGTCTCTGAGGTCCTATGGCTACACCTTC.

The rearrangement links TRBV6-4 to TRBJ2-3, with 12 bases that match TRBD1. Germline CDR1 is MRHNA and CDR2 is SNTAGT. The junction had 5 bases not matched to a gene; V was cut back by 3 bases and J by 4 bases. The CDR3 loop spans 16 amino acids. As DNA, the CDR3 is TGTGCCAGCAGTGAGGCCGGGACAGGGGGCGCAGATACGCAGTATTTT. This translates into CASSEAGTGGADTQYF.

The chain couples TRBV25-1 to TRBJ2-3, with a possible D match to TRBD2 (5 bases). The CDR3 consists of 15 residues. V was cut by 2 bases and J by 0 bases, with 9 bases left in between. Germline CDR1 reads MGHDK; CDR2 reads SYGVNS. The CDR3 DNA reads TGTGCCAGCAGTGAAGCGGGCAGGAGCACAGATACGCAGTATTTT. It is translated as CASSEAGRSTDTQYF.

The V gene is TRBV7-3, the J gene TRBJ2-7, with a possible D match to TRBD2 (5 bases). Trimming stripped 1 base from V and 9 bases from J, with 13 bases between. Germline-derived CDR1 and CDR2 are SGHTA and FQGTGA. CDR3 length: 13 amino acids. The CDR3 region has the DNA TGTGCCAGCAGCTTAAGCGGACTTTTCGGGCAGTACTTC. Translated, it gives CASSLSGLFGQYF.

This rearrangement joins TRBV11-3 to TRBJ2-1; D is unclear. Trimming left V 5 bases short and J 2 bases short, with 13 bases between. The germline gives CDR1 SGHNT, CDR2 YENEEA. CDR3 size: 15 residues. The CDR3 DNA reads as TGTGCCAGCAGCCACCTAGAACGCCCCTACAATGAGCAGTTCTTC. This encodes CASSHLERPYNEQFF.

The chain employs TRBV6-2 or TRBV6-3 and TRBJ2-2; the D gene is possibly TRBD2 (5 bases). Trimming left V 3 bases short and J 6 bases short, with 11 bases between. Germline V gene sequence: CDR1 MNHEY, CDR2 SVGEGT. The CDR3 runs to 14 residues. The CDR3 here is CASSYIRDPGELFF. In DNA form, the CDR3 reads TGTGCCAGCAGTTATATACGGGATCCCGGGGAGCTGTTTTTT.

The chain carries TRBV19 and TRBJ1-2; no definite D call. Germline CDR1 is LNHDA and CDR2 is SQIVND (reference sequence). This CDR3 region has 13 residues. V dropped 5 bases and J dropped 6 bases, with 13 bases sitting between them. CDR3 in amino acids: CASSFSPSHGYTF. The DNA of the CDR3 is TGTGCCAGTAGTTTTAGTCCCAGCCATGGCTACACCTTC.

The chain couples TRBV5-6 to TRBJ2-4; D remains unclear. Germline CDR1 reads SGHDT; CDR2 reads YYEEEE. V dropped 4 bases and J dropped 6 bases, with 20 bases sitting between them. This CDR3 comprises 16 residues. CDR3 nucleotide sequence: TGTGCCAGCAGCCCTAACACCGGGCCCAAAACAAACATTCAGTACTTC. Protein: CASSPNTGPKTNIQYF.

V and J are TRBV6-5 and TRBJ1-2; D uncertain. V gave up 8 bases and J gave up 2 bases, with 15 bases separating them. Germline V gene lookup returns CDR1 MNHEY and CDR2 SVGAGI. This CDR3 is built from 14 residues. The CDR3 spells CASFREGGNYGYTF. The DNA for the CDR3 is TGTGCCAGCTTTAGGGAAGGAGGAAACTATGGCTACACCTTC.